Listed below are T cell receptor beta chains from one sample, sequenced in a study of early T cells in non-severe SARS-CoV-2 infection. TCRdb re-derived calls from the 5' RACE reads in MiXCR, one entry per CDR3 protein. The repertoire holds approximately 74,000 distinct CDR3 sequences, with around 15% as singletons. Sequencing was carried out using whole blood. The receptor source for this set is an adult who was a healthcare worker with PCR-confirmed SARS-CoV-2 infection or an uninfected control (not recorded which). CDR3s include the opening cysteine and the closing phenylalanine or tryptophan. Each record gives: D gene, clone size, J gene, V gene, CDR3 protein, CDR3 DNA. The D gene is left open where the match is weak. Rows may omit the clone size; those that give it use once, few, many or a size class.

>-|-|TRBJ2-7|TRBV6-2/TRBV6-3
CASSYSPGVYEQYF
TGTGCCAGCAGTTACTCGCCAGGAGTTTACGAGCAGTACTTC
>-|-|TRBJ1-3|TRBV20-1
CRAPQGNTIYF
TGCAGAGCCCCCCAAGGAAACACCATATATTTT
>TRBD2|-|TRBJ2-1|TRBV6-5
CASSSTAGGMSYNEQFF
TGTGCCAGCAGTTCGACAGCGGGGGGGATGTCCTACAATGAGCAGTTCTTC
>-|-|TRBJ1-6|TRBV18
CASSPKSGGSPLHF
TGTGCCAGCTCACCAAAGTCGGGGGGCTCACCCCTCCACTTT
>TRBD1|few|TRBJ2-1|TRBV2
CASKGTGKYNEQFF
TGTGCCAGCAAAGGGACAGGAAAGTACAATGAGCAGTTCTTC
>-|-|TRBJ1-2|TRBV5-5
CASSLILRGYTF
TGTGCCAGCAGCTTGATACTCCGTGGCTACACCTTC
>-|few|TRBJ1-5|TRBV9
CASSVGGDGQPQHF
TGTGCCAGCAGCGTGGGGGGGGACGGACAGCCCCAGCATTTT
>TRBD1|few|TRBJ2-7|TRBV2
CASRESTGTGTYEQYF
TGTGCCAGCAGAGAATCCACCGGGACAGGGACGTACGAGCAGTACTTC
>-|-|TRBJ2-3|TRBV11-2
CASAPGPNTQYF
TGTGCCAGCGCCCCGGGCCCGAATACGCAGTATTTT
>TRBD2|few|TRBJ2-3|TRBV2
CASSEAPPGGLTDTQYF
TGTGCCAGCAGTGAAGCACCTCCGGGGGGACTGACAGATACGCAGTATTTT
>-|-|TRBJ2-5|TRBV18
CASSPPGLKETQYF
TGTGCCAGCTCACCACCGGGACTCAAAGAGACCCAGTACTTC
>-|-|TRBJ1-1|TRBV6-4
CASSDSEAGEAFF
TGTGCCAGCAGTGACTCTGAGGCAGGAGAAGCTTTCTTT
>TRBD2|few|TRBJ2-3|TRBV6-2/TRBV6-3
CASWKPGLVGSGTDTQYF
TGTGCCAGCTGGAAACCGGGACTAGTCGGGTCCGGCACAGATACGCAGTATTTT
>-|many|TRBJ1-4|TRBV7-2
CASSHGVTNEKLFF
TGTGCCAGCAGCCACGGTGTAACTAATGAAAAACTGTTTTTT
>-|few|TRBJ2-7|TRBV7-2
CASSLGTGDIYEQYF
TGTGCCAGCAGCTTAGGAACGGGGGATATTTACGAGCAGTACTTC
>-|-|TRBJ2-3|TRBV9
CASSVVSADTDTQYF
TGTGCCAGCAGCGTAGTGTCAGCGGACACAGATACGCAGTATTTT
>-|-|TRBJ2-3|TRBV7-9
CASTNGGGARDTQYF
TGTGCCAGCACCAATGGTGGGGGCGCACGAGATACGCAGTATTTT
>-|-|TRBJ1-1|TRBV18
CASSSSYGRPNTEAFF
TGTGCCAGCTCATCATCTTACGGACGGCCTAACACTGAAGCTTTCTTT
>-|few|TRBJ1-2|TRBV2
CAISAQGSYGYTF
TGTGCCATCTCTGCCCAGGGGTCTTATGGCTACACCTTC
>-|few|TRBJ2-1|TRBV5-6
CASTAYFDLSKYEQFF
TGTGCCAGCACCGCTTATTTCGACTTGTCGAAGTATGAGCAGTTCTTC
>-|-|TRBJ2-7|TRBV7-9
CASSLGLEDEQYF
TGTGCCAGCAGCTTAGGGCTAGAGGACGAGCAGTACTTC
>TRBD1|few|TRBJ1-5|TRBV20-1
CSARDLWGQGASGNQPQHF
TGCAGTGCTAGAGATCTTTGGGGACAGGGGGCGTCTGGGAATCAGCCCCAGCATTTT
>-|-|TRBJ2-1|TRBV6-9
CASPPGSPDEQFF
TGTGCCAGCCCCCCCGGGAGTCCCGATGAGCAGTTCTTC
>-|-|TRBJ2-7|TRBV6-1
CASSEFEGGEQYF
TGTGCCAGCAGTGAATTCGAGGGGGGAGAGCAGTACTTC
>-|many|TRBJ2-2|TRBV12-3/TRBV12-4
CASSLGGNTGELFF
TGTGCCAGCAGTTTGGGGGGGAACACCGGGGAGCTGTTTTTT
>-|many|TRBJ2-7|TRBV7-2
CASSAHSKYEQYF
TGTGCCAGCAGCGCGCACAGCAAGTACGAGCAGTACTTC
>-|-|TRBJ2-7|TRBV6-6
CASSGAPGAEQYF
TGTGCCAGCAGCGGGGCGCCCGGGGCCGAGCAGTACTTC
>-|-|TRBJ1-1|TRBV6-2/TRBV6-3
CASSYEVRWFF
TGTGCCAGCAGTTACGAGGTCAGGTGGTTCTTT
>-|few|TRBJ2-5|TRBV18
CASSSKTGWETQYF
TGTGCCAGCTCATCGAAGACGGGATGGGAGACCCAGTACTTC
>-|-|TRBJ2-7|TRBV18
CASSPGASSHEQYF
TGTGCCAGCTCACCAGGGGCTAGCTCCCACGAGCAGTACTTC
>TRBD1|-|TRBJ1-2|TRBV20-1
CSASPAGQGVYGYTF
TGCAGTGCTTCCCCAGCTGGACAGGGGGTCTATGGCTACACCTTC
>TRBD2|-|TRBJ2-2|TRBV2
CAPRGSGGRPGELFF
TGTGCCCCAAGAGGGAGCGGGGGGAGGCCCGGGGAGCTGTTTTTT